One T cell receptor (beta chain) is described in this entry. Its antigen is not known. Autoimmune disease history or systemic immunosuppression led to patients being barred. This entry belongs to a study of OX40 agonist ivuxolimab in advanced cancers. In the study overall: Hepatocellular carcinoma, melanoma, renal cell or head and neck cancer was diagnosed in the dose-escalation patients.

Libraries were prepared by immunoSEQ multiplex PCR; TCRdb keeps only in-frame clonotypes and omits some of them. The table shows roughly 90,000 clones, with 87% occurring only once. Germline V gene lookup returns CDR1 MGHRA and CDR2 YSYEKL. The CDR3 totals 16 residues. V dropped 4 bases and J dropped 1 base, with 15 bases sitting between them. Study-wide results and limits: Among the lowest peripheral clonal expansion occurred in 0.1-3.0 mg/kg partial responders.

The TCR was taken from an adult with an advanced solid tumor such as melanoma, head and neck, liver or kidney cancer. The chain combines TRBV4-1 with TRBJ2-3; a weak D match, TRBD2 (6 bases). The specimen was CD4+ or CD8+ T cells sorted from blood, collected in a trial of the OX40 agonist ivuxolimab. CDR3 bases: TGCGCCAGCAGCCCCGGGGTAGGAGGGGGCACAGATACGCAGTATTTT. Protein: CASSPGVGGGTDTQYF.